These T cell receptor beta chains were read from a single sample in a study of blood T cell repertoires in COVID-19. The assay was immunoSEQ multiplex PCR, and TCRdb's table has in-frame clones only and misses some. The sample has about 250,000 clones; 80% to 90% are singletons. The sequencing sample was made of PBMCs or T cells enriched from blood (not recorded which). Receptors were obtained from a woman aged 30 to 39 who had recovered from COVID-19. The CDR3 runs from the conserved cysteine through the conserved F or W. D genes are given only for firm matches. Clone sizes are given selectively: once, few, many, or a class where the clone is expanded.

V gene	D gene	clone size	J gene	CDR3 protein	CDR3 DNA
TRBV5-8	-	-	TRBJ1-2	CASSLGAYGYTF	TGTGCCAGCAGCTTGGGGGCCTATGGCTACACCTTC
TRBV10-2	TRBD2	-	TRBJ2-3	CASSERGGPGTQYF	TGCGCCAGCAGTGAGCGGGGGGGCCCCGGTACGCAGTATTTT
TRBV24-1	-	once	TRBJ2-5	CATSDSAFDGETQYF	TGTGCCACCAGTGATTCAGCGTTCGATGGAGAGACCCAGTACTTC
TRBV19	-	once	TRBJ2-7	CASSPMGGGYEQYF	TGTGCCAGTAGTCCAATGGGAGGGGGCTACGAGCAGTACTTC
TRBV27	TRBD2	-	TRBJ2-7	CASSPGTSAYYEQYF	TGTGCCAGCAGTCCCGGGACTAGCGCTTACTACGAGCAGTACTTC
TRBV28	TRBD1	-	TRBJ1-1	CASSAGGTEAFF	TGTGCCAGCAGTGCAGGGGGGACTGAAGCTTTCTTT
TRBV6-1	-	-	TRBJ1-2	CASSEVIRGYTF	TGTGCCAGCAGTGAAGTTATCCGGGGCTACACCTTC
TRBV10-3	-	-	TRBJ1-1	CAISEGQHTEAFF	TGTGCCATCAGTGAGGGACAGCACACTGAAGCTTTCTTT
TRBV5-5	-	-	TRBJ2-7	CASSLAPEGYEQYF	TGTGCCAGCAGCTTGGCCCCCGAGGGTTACGAGCAGTACTTC
TRBV30	-	once	TRBJ1-3	CAWSPGGNFPNTIYF	TGTGCCTGGAGTCCGGGGGGGAACTTCCCAAACACCATATATTTT
TRBV6-5	-	-	TRBJ2-1	CASSYGGSSYNEQFF	TGTGCCAGCAGTTACGGGGGGAGCTCCTACAATGAGCAGTTCTTC
TRBV3-1/TRBV3-2	TRBD2	-	TRBJ2-3	CASSHMGREGPDTQYF	TGTGCCAGCAGCCATATGGGGCGGGAGGGCCCGGATACGCAGTATTTT
TRBV6-5	-	-	TRBJ1-1	CASSYSRGGLNTEAFF	TGTGCCAGCAGTTACTCGAGGGGAGGCTTGAACACTGAAGCTTTCTTT
TRBV5-4	TRBD1	-	TRBJ2-7	CASSLGTGFYEQYF	TGTGCCAGCAGCTTAGGGACAGGGTTCTACGAGCAGTACTTC
TRBV7-9	TRBD2	few	TRBJ2-7	CASSPGRGLSYEQYF	TGTGCCAGCAGCCCCGGGAGGGGACTCTCCTACGAGCAGTACTTC
TRBV29-1	-	-	TRBJ2-7	CSVREGSADYEQYF	TGCAGCGTAAGAGAGGGATCAGCCGACTACGAGCAGTACTTC
TRBV15	TRBD1	-	TRBJ1-1	CATSRVGTANTEAFF	TGTGCCACCAGCAGAGTTGGGACAGCTAACACTGAAGCTTTCTTT
TRBV4-1	TRBD1	few	TRBJ2-7	CASSLGTAPSYEQYF	TGCGCCAGCAGCCTAGGGACAGCGCCTTCCTACGAGCAGTACTTC
TRBV5-1	TRBD2	-	TRBJ2-1	CASSRTSSGAYNEQFF	TGCGCCAGCAGTCGAACCTCTAGCGGGGCCTACAATGAGCAGTTCTTC
TRBV7-2	TRBD1	once	TRBJ1-3	CASSGGTAHSGNTIYF	TGTGCCAGCAGCGGAGGGACAGCACACTCTGGAAACACCATATATTTT
TRBV6-5	-	-	TRBJ1-1	CASSYSVLNTEAFF	TGTGCCAGCAGTTACTCCGTCCTTAACACTGAAGCTTTCTTT
TRBV5-1	TRBD1	-	TRBJ2-7	CASSSASGTGRYEQYF	TGCGCCAGCAGCTCCGCCTCCGGGACAGGTCGCTACGAGCAGTACTTC
TRBV2	-	-	TRBJ2-1	CASRLQGGQFF	TGTGCCAGCAGATTACAGGGTGGGCAGTTCTTC
TRBV5-7	-	-	TRBJ1-5	CASSASPRGNQPQHF	TGTGCCAGCAGCGCCTCCCCGCGGGGCAATCAGCCCCAGCATTTT
TRBV5-1	TRBD2	-	TRBJ2-1	CASSLWLAGVSYEQFF	TGCGCCAGCAGCTTGTGGCTAGCGGGAGTTTCATATGAGCAGTTCTTC
TRBV18	-	-	TRBJ2-1	CASSPQTGNNEQFF	TGTGCCAGCTCACCACAGACCGGGAATAATGAGCAGTTCTTC
TRBV19	TRBD1	-	TRBJ2-7	CASSATRDSYYEQYF	TGTGCCAGTAGTGCCACCAGGGACAGCTACTACGAGCAGTACTTC
TRBV13	-	-	TRBJ2-1	CASSQGGLSYNEQFF	TGTGCCAGCAGCCAGGGGGGTTTGTCCTACAATGAGCAGTTCTTC
TRBV6-5	-	once	TRBJ2-4	CASSLTVAKNIQYF	TGTGCCAGCAGTTTAACGGTGGCCAAAAACATTCAGTACTTC
TRBV3-1/TRBV3-2	TRBD1	-	TRBJ2-7	CASRGDSYEQYF	TGTGCCAGCAGGGGGGACAGTTACGAGCAGTACTTC
TRBV5-8	TRBD1	-	TRBJ1-5	CASSSQGANQPQHF	TGTGCCAGCAGCTCACAGGGGGCTAATCAGCCCCAGCATTTT
TRBV11-2	-	-	TRBJ2-1	CASSYLRGPYNEQFF	TGTGCCAGCAGCTACCTCAGGGGACCCTACAATGAGCAGTTCTTC
TRBV9	-	-	TRBJ1-2	CASSPKGLIYGYTF	TGTGCCAGCAGCCCGAAAGGACTGATATATGGCTACACCTTC
TRBV5-5	-	-	TRBJ1-2	CASSSRQVPSDGYTF	TGTGCCAGCAGCTCACGACAGGTCCCTTCGGATGGCTACACCTTC
TRBV4-1	TRBD1	-	TRBJ2-1	CASSQYDRGAGYNEQFF	TGCGCCAGCAGCCAATACGACAGGGGGGCTGGTTACAATGAGCAGTTCTTC
TRBV2	-	-	TRBJ1-3	CASSVNSGVAGNTIYF	TGTGCCAGCAGCGTTAACTCAGGGGTCGCAGGAAACACCATATATTTT
TRBV30	TRBD1	-	TRBJ1-5	CAWSVQTGGNQPQHF	TGTGCCTGGAGTGTACAAACAGGGGGAAATCAGCCCCAGCATTTT
TRBV6-4	-	-	TRBJ2-7	CASIDSYEQYF	TGTGCCAGCATAGATTCCTACGAGCAGTACTTC
TRBV5-1	-	-	TRBJ2-1	CASSFLASDYNEQFF	TGCGCCAGCAGCTTTTTAGCGTCCGACTACAATGAGCAGTTCTTC
TRBV4-1	TRBD1	few	TRBJ1-1	CASSHPGQGMTEAFF	TGCGCCAGCAGCCATCCGGGACAGGGGATGACTGAAGCTTTCTTT
TRBV19	-	-	TRBJ1-6	CASSISHRESSPLHF	TGTGCCAGTAGTATTTCCCACAGGGAGAGTTCACCCCTCCACTTT
TRBV7-2	TRBD2	-	TRBJ2-3	CASSFTSARGDTQYF	TGTGCCAGCAGCTTTACTAGCGCGAGGGGAGATACGCAGTATTTT
TRBV5-1	TRBD2	-	TRBJ2-3	CASSLVGRGTTDTQYF	TGCGCCAGCAGCTTGGTCGGGAGGGGCACCACAGATACGCAGTATTTT
TRBV29-1	-	-	TRBJ2-1	CSVEDLEQWEQFF	TGCAGCGTTGAAGATCTTGAGCAATGGGAGCAGTTCTTC
TRBV28	-	-	TRBJ2-5	CASTPGDQETQYF	TGTGCCAGCACGCCAGGGGACCAAGAGACCCAGTACTTC
TRBV5-5	-	-	TRBJ1-2	CASSLWGSGRNYGYTF	TGTGCCAGCAGCTTGTGGGGCTCCGGGAGAAACTATGGCTACACCTTC
TRBV7-6	TRBD1	-	TRBJ2-5	CASSHPGQSLAQYF	TGTGCCAGCAGCCACCCGGGACAGAGTCTGGCCCAGTACTTC
TRBV9	-	-	TRBJ2-7	CASGGDRAFYEQYF	TGTGCCTCGGGGGGGGACAGGGCCTTCTACGAGCAGTACTTC
TRBV5-1	TRBD1	-	TRBJ1-5	CASSLGPRTGDNQPQHF	TGCGCCAGCAGCTTGGGCCCCAGGACAGGCGACAATCAGCCCCAGCATTTT
TRBV11-2	-	-	TRBJ1-1	CASSLVPFRRGTEAFF	TGTGCCAGCAGCTTAGTCCCCTTCCGGCGAGGGACTGAAGCTTTCTTT
TRBV7-9	-	-	TRBJ1-4	CASGGLAVANEKLFF	TGTGCCAGTGGGGGACTGGCGGTAGCTAATGAAAAACTGTTTTTT
TRBV5-6	TRBD1	once	TRBJ1-4	CASSLGDRGPTNEKLFF	TGTGCCAGCAGCCTCGGGGACAGGGGGCCAACTAATGAAAAACTGTTTTTT
TRBV7-9	TRBD1	few	TRBJ2-7	CASSPGQGIWYEQYF	TGTGCCAGCAGCCCAGGACAGGGAATATGGTACGAGCAGTACTTC